The 22 T cell receptor beta chains listed next were all sequenced from one sample in a study of glioma-infiltrating T cells. Amplification of TCR alpha and beta CDR3 regions from RNA used iRepertoire nested multiplex PCR. In TCRdb, the multiplex PCR reads were re-called with MiXCR into one record per CDR3 protein. The sample lists approximately 100,000 distinct CDR3 sequences; less than 30% were seen once. Sample: glioma tissue, nonneoplastic brain tissue, or PBMCs (not recorded which). These receptors were obtained from a human donor with low-grade glioma or glioblastoma, undergoing nonglioma brain surgery, or in good health (not recorded which).

The table lists this clonotype with a count of one. Possible read error: a much larger clone is one base away. The genes are TRBV5-4 and TRBJ1-2; a possible D gene is TRBD1 (5 bases). CDR3 length: 15 residues. Per the germline V gene, CDR1 is SGHNT and CDR2 is YYREEE (reference sequence). CDR3 in amino acids: CASSSADSANYCYTF. CDR3 coding DNA: TGTGCCAGCAGCTCAGCAGACAGCGCTAACTATTGCTACACCTTC. Based on the CDR3 plus reference TRBV5-4 and TRBJ1-2, the full variable domain is ETGVTQSPTHLIKTRGQQVTLRCSSQSGHNTVSWYQQALGQGPQFIFQYYREEENGRGNFPPRFSGLQFPNYSSELNVNALELDDSALYLCASSSADSANYCYTFGSGTRLTVV.

In its sample, this clonotype was seen a few times. The V and J genes are TRBV5-6 and TRBJ2-3; no firm D call. The CDR3 consists of 14 residues. Germline V gene lookup returns CDR1 SGHDT and CDR2 YYEEEE. The V end was cut by 2 bases, the J end by 5 bases, with 12 bases between. The CDR3 protein is CASSFWPDLDTQYF. In DNA form, the CDR3 reads TGTGCCAGCAGCTTTTGGCCGGACCTAGATACGCAGTATTTT.

This clonotype occurred many times. The V and J genes are TRBV27 and TRBJ2-7; D is uncertain. Deletions cut 4 bases from V and 5 bases from J, with 12 bases between. Germline lookup yields CDR1 MNHEY and CDR2 SMNVEV (reference sequence). This CDR3 contains 13 residues. The CDR3 protein is CASSSLWPNEQYF. CDR3 sequence (DNA): TGTGCCAGCAGTTCACTCTGGCCCAACGAGCAGTACTTC.

This chain connects TRBV2 to TRBJ2-1, with 10 bases aligning to TRBD2. The CDR3 is made up of 17 amino acids. Germline V CDR1 and CDR2: SNHLY, FYNNEI. J was trimmed by 5 bases and V by 10 bases; bases with no gene match: 17. In DNA, the CDR3 is TGTGCCACCCAGCTCGTCGTAGCGGGAGGTAACCACAATGAGCAGTTCTTC. This codes for CATQLVVAGGNHNEQFF. Based on the CDR3 plus reference TRBV2 and TRBJ2-1, the full variable domain is EPEVTQTPSHQVTQMGQEVILRCVPISNHLYFYWYRQILGQKVEFLVSFYNNEISEKSEIFDDQFSVERPDGSNFTLKIRSTKLEDSAMYFCATQLVVAGGNHNEQFFGPGTRLTVL.

The CDR3 loop reads CASSVFSSNYGYTF. CDR3 nucleotide sequence: TGTGCCAGCAGCGTATTCTCGTCGAACTATGGCTACACCTTC. The chain couples TRBV9 to TRBJ1-2; D not resolved. Looked up from germline, CDR1 is SGDLS and CDR2 is YYNGEE. V was shortened by 1 base and J by 2 bases, with 9 bases between the two germline ends. The CDR3 has 14 residues. Full variable domain (missing parts from reference TRBV9 and TRBJ1-2): DSGVTQTPKHLITATGQRVTLRCSPRSGDLSVYWYQQSLDQGLQFLIQYYNGEERAKGNILERFSAQQFPDLHSELNLSSLELGDSALYFCASSVFSSNYGYTFGSGTRLTVV.

This chain joins TRBV29-1 and TRBJ2-7; no firm D call. Trimming removed 1 base from V and 4 bases from J, with 17 bases in between. Germline V gives CDR1 SQVTM, CDR2 ANQGSEA. The CDR3 is made up of 15 amino acids. Written as DNA, the CDR3 is TGCAGCGTTGAAGGGTTACAAGACGGCCAATACGAGCAGTACTTC. Its translation is CSVEGLQDGQYEQYF.

This clonotype was seen many times. The V gene is TRBV25-1, the J gene TRBJ1-6; D is ambiguous. The germline V and J ends were trimmed by 7 bases and 9 bases, with 10 bases remaining between them. Per germline, CDR1 MGHDK and CDR2 SYGVNS. This CDR3 contains 12 residues. Here the CDR3 DNA reads TGTGCCAGCACCGAATATGGTTCACCCCTCCACTTT. This translates into CASTEYGSPLHF.

This clonotype was found many times. The rearrangement joins TRBV7-8 to TRBJ2-7; 8 nucleotides match TRBD1. Germline V gives CDR1 SGHVS, CDR2 FQNEAQ. This CDR3 spans 12 amino acids. The trim removed 3 bases at V and 5 bases at J, leaving 0 bases unmatched. The CDR3 is CASSLDRDEQYF. CDR3 coding DNA: TGTGCCAGCAGCTTGGACAGGGACGAGCAGTACTTC.

This clonotype was found many times. The V and J genes are TRBV20-1 and TRBJ1-2; D possibly corresponds to TRBD1 (6 bases). The germline gives CDR1 DFQATT, CDR2 SNEGSKA (reference sequence). The CDR3 spans 14 residues. V was shortened by 4 bases and J by 10 bases, with 22 bases between the two germline ends. The CDR3 loop is CSATSRGPLEAYTF. In nucleotides, the CDR3 is TGCAGTGCTACATCCCGGGGGCCCCTAGAGGCCTACACCTTC.

The CDR3 DNA follows: TGTGCCAGCAGCAGGTCCCCCACCGGGGAGCTGTTTTTT. It encodes CASSRSPTGELFF. The chain has TRBV13 and TRBJ2-2; D unresolved. Per germline, CDR1 PRHDT and CDR2 FYEKMQ (reference sequence). Between the trimmed V and J ends, which lost 5 bases and 4 bases, there was a span of 8 bases. This CDR3 spans 13 amino acids. The full variable domain, with the rest looked up from reference TRBV13 and TRBJ2-2, is AAGVIQSPRHLIKEKRETATLKCYPIPRHDTVYWYQQGPGQDPQFLISFYEKMQSDKGSIPDRFSAQQFSDYHSELNMSSLELGDSALYFCASSRSPTGELFFGEGSRLTVL.

In the case of this clonotype: A read error may be the cause here, since a much bigger clone is one base away. The genes are TRBV2 and TRBJ1-1; D unresolved. The V gene's germline CDR1 is SNHLY and CDR2 FYNNEI. The CDR3 extends over 14 amino acids. The V end was cut by 4 bases, the J end by 1 base, with 10 bases between. In DNA form, the CDR3 reads TGTGCCAGCAGTGTCATCAGGACGAACACTGAAGCTTTCTTT. It specifies CASSVIRTNTEAFF.

This chain connects TRBV5-1 to TRBJ1-1, with D maybe TRBD1 (5 bases). The V gene's germline CDR1 is SGHRS and CDR2 YFSETQ. The CDR3 covers 14 residues. Trimming stripped 2 bases from V and 3 bases from J, with 11 bases between. Written as DNA, the CDR3 is TGCGCCAGCAGCTTCGACAGACCGGACACTGAAGCTTTCTTT. Translating it yields CASSFDRPDTEAFF.

In this sample, this clonotype turned up many times. The rearrangement uses TRBV6-2 or TRBV6-3 and TRBJ2-3; D not resolved. Trimming took 7 bases from V and 5 from J, leaving 13 bases between them. The CDR3 length is 13 residues. Germline CDR1 MNHEY, CDR2 SVGEGT. The CDR3 coding sequence is TGTGCCAGCAACTTGGGCCGCGGAGATACGCAGTATTTT. This gives the protein CASNLGRGDTQYF.

There are many counts of this clonotype. The rearrangement uses TRBV7-2 and TRBJ1-5, with D tentatively TRBD1 (5 bases). CDR1 is SGHTA, CDR2 FQGNSA, per germline. The V gene lost 5 bases and the J gene lost 0 bases, with 8 bases spanning the gap. The CDR3 has 14 amino acids. CDR3 residues: CASSPDSSNQPQHF. CDR3 nucleotide sequence: TGTGCCAGCAGCCCAGACAGTAGCAATCAGCCCCAGCATTTT.

The genes are TRBV5-1 and TRBJ2-3; 8 bases fit TRBD2. V dropped 2 bases and J dropped 2; count of bases not matched to a gene: 10. Germline CDR1 and CDR2: SGHRS and YFSETQ. The CDR3 is 17 residues long. The CDR3 reads CASSFLTGGGNTDTQYF. The DNA for the CDR3 is TGCGCCAGCAGCTTCCTTACTGGCGGGGGGAACACAGATACGCAGTATTTT.

This clonotype has ten or more counts. The DNA for the CDR3 is TGCGCCAGCAGCCAAGGAGTAGGCACAGATACGCAGTATTTT. Its protein product is CASSQGVGTDTQYF. The V gene is TRBV4-3, the J gene TRBJ2-3; D call uncertain. The CDR3 has 14 residues. CDR1 is LGHNA, CDR2 YSLEER, per germline. The V end was cut by 1 base, the J end by 1 base, with 6 bases between.

This clonotype has a handful of counts. Being one base from a much bigger clone, this may be a read error. CDR3 coding DNA: TGTGCCAGCAGTCGGGGCAGAGCCTCCTACGAGCAGTACTTC. Residues: CASSRGRASYEQYF. The rearrangement uses TRBV6-2 or TRBV6-3 and TRBJ2-7, with D perhaps assigned TRBD1 or TRBD2 (5 bases each). Germline CDR1 reads MNHEY; CDR2 reads SVGEGT. V lost 5 bases to trimming and J lost 0 bases, with 11 bases between them. The CDR3 is made up of 14 amino acids.

The CDR3 is CASSMVPYILGGYTF. The CDR3 coding sequence is TGTGCCAGTAGTATGGTGCCTTATATATTGGGGGGCTACACCTTC. The chain combines TRBV19 with TRBJ1-2; D uncertain. Germline CDR1 and CDR2: LNHDA and SQIVND (reference sequence). The length of the CDR3 is 15 residues. The V and J ends lost 3 bases and 8 bases respectively, with 19 bases between them.

Of note for this clonotype: One junction end disagrees with the germline gene, perhaps due to a read error. The chain employs TRBV12-3 or TRBV12-4 and TRBJ2-7, with 8 bases lining up with TRBD1. The CDR3 has 14 residues. CDR3 in amino acids: CASRRQGFSYEQCF. The CDR3 region has the DNA TGTGCCAGCAGACGACAGGGGTTCAGCTACGAGCAGTGCTTC.

In its sample, this clonotype was seen many times. The genes are TRBV12-3 or TRBV12-4 and TRBJ1-2; 7 positions agree with TRBD1. Trimming took 5 bases from V and 4 from J; bases not matched to a gene: 7. The CDR3 is 14 amino acids. The CDR3 loop reads CASSIQGSGYGYTF. CDR3 coding DNA: TGTGCCAGCAGTATACAGGGGTCAGGCTATGGCTACACCTTC.

Of note for this clonotype: A single base separates this from a much larger clone, so it may be a read error. V gene TRBV11-1 combines with J gene TRBJ2-7, with D uncertain. V was shortened by 5 bases and J by 7 bases, with 15 bases between the two germline ends. Per germline, CDR1 SGHAT and CDR2 FQDESV (reference sequence). This CDR3 contains 13 residues. The CDR3: CASSPQTVIEQYF. The CDR3 DNA reads TGTGCCAGCAGCCCGCAGACTGTTATTGAGCAGTACTTC.

A word on this clonotype: Being one base from a much bigger clone, this may be a read error. The chain joins TRBV7-2 to TRBJ1-4; D unresolved. Germline V CDR1 and CDR2: SGHTA, FQGNSA. This CDR3 spans 14 amino acids. V dropped 4 bases and J dropped 8 bases, with 14 bases sitting between them. The CDR3 is CASSSREGVEKLFF. In nucleotides, the CDR3 is TGTGCCAGCAGCTCCCGGGAGGGAGTGGAAAAACTGTTTTTT. Complete variable domain (other parts from reference TRBV7-2 and TRBJ1-4): GAGVSQSPSNKVTEKGKDVELRCDPISGHTALYWYRQSLGQGLEFLIYFQGNSAPDKSGLPSDRFSAERTGGSVSTLTIQRTQQEDSAVYLCASSSREGVEKLFFGSGTQLSVL.